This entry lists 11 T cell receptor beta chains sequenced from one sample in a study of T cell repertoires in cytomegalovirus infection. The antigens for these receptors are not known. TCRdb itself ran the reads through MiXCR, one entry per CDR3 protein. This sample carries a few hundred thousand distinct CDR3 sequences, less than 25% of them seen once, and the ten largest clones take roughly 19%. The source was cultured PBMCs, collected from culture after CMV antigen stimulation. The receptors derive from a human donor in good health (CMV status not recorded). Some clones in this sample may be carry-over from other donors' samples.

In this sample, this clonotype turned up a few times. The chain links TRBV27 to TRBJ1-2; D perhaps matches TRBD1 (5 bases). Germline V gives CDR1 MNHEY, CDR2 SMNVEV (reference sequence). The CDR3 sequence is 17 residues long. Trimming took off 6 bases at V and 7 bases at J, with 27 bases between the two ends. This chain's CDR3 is CASSSPGAGRGIGGYTF. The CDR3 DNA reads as TGTGCCAGCAGCTCCCCCGGGGCGGGGAGGGGTATAGGTGGCTACACCTTC.

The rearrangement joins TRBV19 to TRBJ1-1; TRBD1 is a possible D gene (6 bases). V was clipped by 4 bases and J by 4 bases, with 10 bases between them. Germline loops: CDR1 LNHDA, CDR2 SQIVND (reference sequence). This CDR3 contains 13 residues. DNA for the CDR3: TGTGCCAGTAGTACTACAGGGTTCACTGAAGCTTTCTTT. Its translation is CASSTTGFTEAFF.

The CDR3 nucleotides read TGCGCCAGCAGCCACAGGGGGCCTTTCCCTGGAAACACCATATATTTT. Protein product: CASSHRGPFPGNTIYF. The rearrangement uses TRBV4-1 and TRBJ1-3, with 8 bases aligning to TRBD1. V gave up 3 bases and J gave up 2 bases; unmatched junction bases: 6. CDR1 and CDR2 from the germline V gene are MGHRA and YSYEKL. This CDR3 comprises 16 residues.

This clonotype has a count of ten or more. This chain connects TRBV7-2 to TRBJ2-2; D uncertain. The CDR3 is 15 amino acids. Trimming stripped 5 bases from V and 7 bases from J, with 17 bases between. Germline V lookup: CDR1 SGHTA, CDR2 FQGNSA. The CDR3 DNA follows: TGTGCCAGCAGCCCCCGCAGAGGAGCAAACGGGGAGCTGTTTTTT. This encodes CASSPRRGANGELFF.

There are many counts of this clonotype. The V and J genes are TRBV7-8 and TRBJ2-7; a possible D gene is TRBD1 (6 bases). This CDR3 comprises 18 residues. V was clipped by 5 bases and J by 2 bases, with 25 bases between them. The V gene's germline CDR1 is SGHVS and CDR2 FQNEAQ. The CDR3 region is CASSALPRTAQRTYEQYF. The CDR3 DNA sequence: TGTGCCAGCAGCGCTTTACCCCGGACAGCCCAGAGGACCTACGAGCAGTACTTC.

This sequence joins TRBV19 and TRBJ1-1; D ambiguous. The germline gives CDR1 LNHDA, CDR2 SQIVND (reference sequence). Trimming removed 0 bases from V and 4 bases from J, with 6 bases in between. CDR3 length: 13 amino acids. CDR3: CASSIEMGTEAFF. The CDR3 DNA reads TGTGCCAGTAGTATAGAAATGGGCACTGAAGCTTTCTTT. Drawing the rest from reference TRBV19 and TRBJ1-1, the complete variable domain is DGGITQSPKYLFRKEGQNVTLSCEQNLNHDAMYWYRQDPGQGLRLIYYSQIVNDFQKGDIAEGYSVSREKKESFPLTVTSAQKNPTAFYLCASSIEMGTEAFFGQGTRLTVV.

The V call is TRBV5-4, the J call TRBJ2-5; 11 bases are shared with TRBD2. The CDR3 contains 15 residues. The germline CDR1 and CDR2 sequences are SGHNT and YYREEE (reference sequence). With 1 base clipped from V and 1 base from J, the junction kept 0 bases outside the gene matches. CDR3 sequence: CASSLTSGSQETQYF. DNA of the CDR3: TGTGCCAGCAGCTTGACTAGCGGGAGCCAAGAGACCCAGTACTTC.

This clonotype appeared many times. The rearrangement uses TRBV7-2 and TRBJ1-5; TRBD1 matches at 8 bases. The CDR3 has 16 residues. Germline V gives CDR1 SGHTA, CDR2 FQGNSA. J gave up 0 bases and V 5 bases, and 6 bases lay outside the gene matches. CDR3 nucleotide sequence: TGTGCCAGCAGCCCCGGGACAGGTTATAGCAATCAGCCCCAGCATTTT. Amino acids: CASSPGTGYSNQPQHF.

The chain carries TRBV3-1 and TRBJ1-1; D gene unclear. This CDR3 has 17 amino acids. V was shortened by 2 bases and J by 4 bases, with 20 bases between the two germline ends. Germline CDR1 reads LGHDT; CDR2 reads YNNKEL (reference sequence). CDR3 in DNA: TGTGCCAGCAGCCAACCCAGAGGTCGGTTTTCTGCCACTGAAGCTTTCTTT. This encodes CASSQPRGRFSATEAFF.

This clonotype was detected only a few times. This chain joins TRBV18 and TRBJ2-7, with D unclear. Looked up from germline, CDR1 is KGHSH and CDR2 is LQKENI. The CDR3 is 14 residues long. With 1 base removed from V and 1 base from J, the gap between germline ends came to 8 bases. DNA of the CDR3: TGTGCCAGCTCACCACTCGGGCAGTCCTACGAGCAGTACGTC. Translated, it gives CASSPLGQSYEQYV.

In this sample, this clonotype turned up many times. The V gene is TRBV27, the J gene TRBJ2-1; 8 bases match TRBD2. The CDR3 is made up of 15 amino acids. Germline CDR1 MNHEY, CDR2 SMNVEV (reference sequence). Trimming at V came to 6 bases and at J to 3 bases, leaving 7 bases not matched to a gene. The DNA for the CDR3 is TGTGCCAGCAGCTTAGGTGGGACTAGCTACAATGAGCAGTTCTTC. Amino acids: CASSLGGTSYNEQFF.